These 9 T cell receptor beta chains were sequenced from one sample in a study of shared clonotypes between healthy human individuals. Libraries were prepared by immunoSEQ multiplex PCR; TCRdb keeps only in-frame clonotypes and omits some of them. The sample includes about half a million clones, 60% to 80% seen only once; the top ten take around 12%. The material sequenced was PBMCs. Receptors originate from a woman aged 40 to 50 in good health. Some clones in this sample may be carry-over from other donors' samples.

In this sample, this clone turned up once. V usage is TRBV7-2 and J usage is TRBJ2-7, with 9 bases that match TRBD2. CDR1 and CDR2 from the germline V gene are SGHTA and FQGNSA. The CDR3 contains 19 residues. Trimming at V came to 6 bases and at J to 3 bases, leaving 21 bases not matched to a gene. CDR3 region: CASSPRLAVLFSPDYEQYF. The CDR3 DNA reads as TGTGCCAGCAGTCCACGACTAGCGGTCCTTTTCTCCCCCGACTACGAGCAGTACTTC.

The chain has TRBV6-5 and TRBJ1-2; 7 bases agree with TRBD1. Germline assignment: CDR1 MNHEY and CDR2 SVGAGI. The length of the CDR3 is 13 residues. V dropped 7 bases and J dropped 6; count of bases not matched to a gene: 8. CDR3 loop: CASKRGGADGYTF. The CDR3 region has the DNA TGTGCCAGCAAACGAGGGGGCGCCGATGGCTACACCTTC.

This clone has at least ten counts. The rearrangement joins TRBV4-1 to TRBJ2-3, with D possibly being TRBD1 or TRBD2 (5 bases each). This CDR3 has 14 amino acids. Germline assignment: CDR1 MGHRA and CDR2 YSYEKL. Trimming stripped 0 bases from V and 8 bases from J, with 12 bases between. The CDR3 nucleotides read TGCGCCAGCAGCCAAGAGAGGGACGGCGGTACGCAGTATTTT. Protein sequence: CASSQERDGGTQYF.

This clone occurred a few times. The chain links TRBV6-5 to TRBJ1-1, with 10 bases lining up with TRBD1. CDR1 and CDR2 from the germline V gene are MNHEY and SVGAGI. The CDR3 is made up of 16 amino acids. V was clipped by 0 bases and J by 1 base; unmatched bases: 2. In DNA, the CDR3 is TGTGCCAGCAGTTACTCGACAGGGGGCGGGAACACTGAAGCTTTCTTT. Translation gives CASSYSTGGGNTEAFF.

This chain joins TRBV28 and TRBJ2-7; D ambiguous. The V gene's germline CDR1 is MDHEN and CDR2 SYDVKM. The CDR3 is made up of 22 amino acids. Trimming cost V 0 bases and J 3 bases, with 33 bases left between them. The CDR3: CASSLWVLVGRPHVQAFYEQYF. In nucleotides, the CDR3 is TGTGCCAGCAGTTTATGGGTTTTGGTGGGCAGGCCCCATGTGCAGGCGTTCTACGAGCAGTACTTC.

Concerning this clone itself: Other DNA sequences in the same sample also yield this CDR3. The J gene is TRBJ2-7, the V gene TRBV5-6; 8 bases fit TRBD2. The CDR3 has 14 amino acids. Germline V gene lookup returns CDR1 SGHDT and CDR2 YYEEEE. J lost 2 bases, V lost 3 bases, and 4 bases had no gene match. This chain's CDR3 is CASSSPGLAYEQYF. For the CDR3, the DNA is TGTGCCAGCAGCTCTCCGGGACTAGCCTACGAGCAGTACTTC.

This chain joins TRBV30 and TRBJ2-2; 8 bases line up with TRBD2. The CDR3 covers 15 residues. Germline V lookup: CDR1 GTSNPN, CDR2 SVGIG (reference sequence). V shed 3 bases, J shed 8 bases, and the junction held 11 bases outside the gene matches. CDR3 nucleotide sequence: TGTGCCTGGAGCCCCGGGGGGGCCGAGTGGGGGGAGCTGTTTTTT. This codes for CAWSPGGAEWGELFF.

Points on this clone: Other nucleotide sequences in the sample specify the same CDR3. This chain uses TRBV30 with TRBJ2-1; the D is unclear. V lost 0 bases and J lost 2, with 5 bases in between. The CDR3 has 13 residues. Looked up from germline, CDR1 is GTSNPN and CDR2 is SVGIG (reference sequence). The CDR3 here is CAWSVGPYNEQFF. CDR3 coding DNA: TGTGCCTGGAGTGTCGGACCCTACAATGAGCAGTTCTTC.

The V gene is TRBV2, the J gene TRBJ2-7; D not resolved. CDR3 length: 13 residues. CDR1 and CDR2 (germline): SNHLY, FYNNEI. Trimming took 6 bases from V and 10 from J, leaving 19 bases between them. CDR3 protein: CASRPGISYRQYF. CDR3 nucleotide sequence: TGTGCCAGCAGACCGGGCATTTCCTATCGTCAGTACTTC.